This entry lists 21 T cell receptor beta chains sequenced from one sample in a study of OX40 agonist ivuxolimab in advanced cancers. This table comes from immunoSEQ multiplex PCR, and its TCRdb copy is limited to in-frame clones, with some not included. In the table there are about 41,000 clones, 75% to 85% of which are singletons. The source material was CD4+ or CD8+ T cells sorted from blood, sampled in a trial of the OX40 agonist ivuxolimab. The receptors stem from an adult with an advanced solid tumor such as melanoma, head and neck, liver or kidney cancer.

The genes are TRBV9 and TRBJ1-3; D not resolved. This CDR3 comprises 13 residues. V was shortened by 3 bases and J by 0 bases, with 4 bases between the two germline ends. Germline CDR1 SGDLS, CDR2 YYNGEE. The CDR3 nucleotides read TGTGCCAGCAGCGAGCACTCTGGAAACACCATATATTTT. Translated: CASSEHSGNTIYF.

The chain carries TRBV5-4 and TRBJ2-1; no reliable D call. The CDR3 contains 16 residues. The germline V and J ends were trimmed by 3 bases and 3 bases, with 16 bases remaining between them. Germline CDR1 reads SGHNT; CDR2 reads YYREEE (reference sequence). CDR3 loop: CASSSAVMGGYNEQFF. The CDR3 region has the DNA TGTGCCAGCAGCTCGGCCGTAATGGGTGGCTACAATGAGCAGTTCTTC.

This sequence joins TRBV12-5 and TRBJ1-2, with a tentative D call TRBD1 (6 bases). Germline V gene sequence: CDR1 LGHNT, CDR2 FRNRAP. The length of the CDR3 is 17 residues. The V end was cut by 0 bases, the J end by 3 bases, with 17 bases between. The CDR3 DNA follows: TGTGCTAGTGGTTTGGTACTCAGGGGTAACCAAGACTATGGCTACACCTTC. Its protein is CASGLVLRGNQDYGYTF.

The V call is TRBV4-1, the J call TRBJ1-1, with 11 bases that match TRBD1. Trimming removed 4 bases from V and 11 bases from J; junction bases left unmatched: 3. Germline CDR1 and CDR2: MGHRA and YSYEKL. The CDR3 sequence is 12 residues long. The CDR3 region has the DNA TGCGCCAGCAGCCGGACAGGGGGCATGGCTTTCTTT. Residues: CASSRTGGMAFF.

The CDR3 sequence: CASSPPVFTDGNTEAFF. The CDR3 coding sequence is TGTGCCAGCTCACCACCGGTTTTTACGGACGGGAACACTGAAGCTTTCTTT. The chain recombines TRBV18 with TRBJ1-1; D is unclear. From germline, CDR1 is KGHSH and CDR2 LQKENI. Trimming took off 0 bases at V and 1 base at J, with 15 bases between the two ends. The CDR3 extends over 17 amino acids.

The rearrangement joins TRBV5-1 to TRBJ2-7, with 12 bases that match TRBD1. Germline V CDR1 and CDR2: SGHRS, YFSETQ. V was clipped by 4 bases and J by 7 bases; unmatched bases: 12. The CDR3 is made up of 16 amino acids. CDR3 protein: CASSDSGTGGFGEQYF. The CDR3 nucleotides are TGCGCCAGCAGCGATTCCGGGACAGGGGGCTTCGGGGAGCAGTACTTC.

The chain couples TRBV6-5 to TRBJ2-1; the match to TRBD2 covers 7 bases. CDR3 length: 15 amino acids. CDR1 and CDR2 (germline): MNHEY, SVGAGI. The ends lost 6 bases at V and 2 bases at J; junction bases unmatched: 7. Here the CDR3 DNA reads TGTGCCAGCAGCCCTCCTAGCGGAACCTACAATGAGCAGTTCTTC. Its translation is CASSPPSGTYNEQFF.

The genes are TRBV6-1 and TRBJ1-2; TRBD1 agrees at 7 bases. The CDR3 runs 15 residues. V was pared by 6 bases and J by 5 bases, with 12 bases of the junction left unmatched. CDR1 and CDR2 from the germline V gene are MNHNS and SASEGT. The CDR3 DNA sequence: TGTGCCAGCAGAATAGAGCCGACAGGGAGATATGGCTACACCTTC. Translated: CASRIEPTGRYGYTF.

This clone was seen just once. The chain employs TRBV7-2 and TRBJ1-2; D is unresolved. This CDR3 is 16 amino acids long. V lost 8 bases and J 2 bases, leaving 21 bases between the germline ends. CDR1 SGHTA and CDR2 FQGNSA come from the germline V gene. Written as DNA, the CDR3 is TGTGCCAGCGGGCCAAAGGTCGCAAAAGAGAACTATGGCTACACCTTC. Its protein product is CASGPKVAKENYGYTF.

This chain links TRBV21-1 with TRBJ1-1. TRBV21-1 is reported as a pseudogene. The CDR3 spans 18 residues. Here the CDR3 DNA reads TGTGCCAGCAGCAAATCCTTGCGTGGGGATTATGGGGACACTGAAGCTTTCTTT. Its translation: CASSKSLRGDYGDTEAFF.

This clone was seen just once. This rearrangement joins TRBV5-1 to TRBJ2-2; no clear D. Trimming stripped 1 base from V and 2 bases from J, with 12 bases between. This CDR3 region has 16 residues. CDR1 is SGHRS, CDR2 YFSETQ, per germline. CDR3 coding DNA: TGCGCCAGCAGCTTGTTTGGCGGAGTCAACACCGGGGAGCTGTTTTTT. Protein: CASSLFGGVNTGELFF.

The chain combines TRBV27 with TRBJ2-1; 7 bases align to TRBD2. Germline V CDR1 and CDR2: MNHEY, SMNVEV (reference sequence). V was pared by 5 bases and J by 10 bases, with 5 bases of the junction left unmatched. The CDR3 is 12 residues long. The CDR3 region is CASSLGAGEQFF. CDR3 DNA: TGTGCCAGCAGTCTTGGAGCGGGGGAGCAGTTCTTC.

V usage is TRBV2 and J usage is TRBJ2-3; D is undetermined. CDR1 and CDR2 from the germline V gene are SNHLY and FYNNEI. The CDR3 has 13 amino acids. V gave up 5 bases and J gave up 5 bases, with 11 bases separating them. The CDR3 DNA reads TGTGCCAGCAGTCTATACGGTGGAGATACGCAGTATTTT. Its protein is CASSLYGGDTQYF.

The chain employs TRBV18 and TRBJ1-2, with 8 nucleotides matching TRBD1. The CDR3 spans 14 residues. Germline values: CDR1 KGHSH, CDR2 LQKENI. The junction had 5 bases not matched to a gene; V was cut back by 5 bases and J by 3 bases. CDR3 sequence reads: CASSKPGQDYGYTF. CDR3 in DNA: TGTGCCAGCTCAAAGCCGGGACAGGACTATGGCTACACCTTC.

This rearrangement joins TRBV21-1 to TRBJ2-2; TRBD1 is the table's D call, not checked against the DNA. TRBV21-1 is given as a pseudogene. This CDR3 has 20 amino acids. The CDR3 region is CASSKSCPPYRETNTGELFF. The CDR3, as DNA: TGTGCCAGCAGCAAAAGCTGCCCCCCGTACAGGGAAACGAACACCGGGGAGCTGTTTTTT.

The V and J genes are TRBV5-1 and TRBJ2-5; D might be TRBD2 (6 bases). The DNA end lines up better with TRBJ2-7; the J call may be wrong. Germline-derived CDR1 and CDR2 are SGHRS and YFSETQ. There are 14 residues in the CDR3. The CDR3 sequence: CASSSSGPSYEQYF. In nucleotides, the CDR3 is TGCGCCAGCAGCTCCAGCGGGCCCTCCTACGAGCAGTACTTC.

On this clone: The same CDR3 is also encoded by other DNA sequences in this sample. This rearrangement joins TRBV4-1 to TRBJ1-4; the D gene is possibly TRBD1 (5 bases). V lost 0 bases, J lost 8 bases, and 13 bases lay in between. There are 15 residues in the CDR3. Per the germline V gene, CDR1 is MGHRA and CDR2 is YSYEKL. The CDR3 DNA follows: TGCGCCAGCAGCCAAGATGGAGGGGCAGGGGAAAAACTGTTTTTT. This translates into CASSQDGGAGEKLFF.

The chain recombines TRBV10-1 with TRBJ2-2; D perhaps matches TRBD2 (5 bases). The V gene's germline CDR1 is WNHNN and CDR2 SYGVQD (reference sequence). This CDR3 has 15 amino acids. V lost 6 bases, J lost 1 base, and 12 bases lay in between. The CDR3: CASSETGKNTGELFF. As DNA, the CDR3 is TGCGCCAGCAGCGAGACGGGGAAGAACACCGGGGAGCTGTTTTTT.

The chain couples TRBV11-3 to TRBJ1-2; 8 nucleotides align to TRBD1. This CDR3 is built from 14 residues. CDR1 is SGHNT, CDR2 YENEEA, per germline. The ends lost 5 bases at V and 8 bases at J; junction bases unmatched: 10. The CDR3 reads CASSDDRGLGGYTF. Here the CDR3 DNA reads TGTGCCAGCAGCGATGACAGGGGCTTAGGAGGCTACACCTTC.

Regarding this clone: Sequence at one end of the junction differs from germline and may be a read error. In nucleotides, the CDR3 is TGTGCCAGCAGCTACCCCCGGGACACCCTTGGGGAAAACTTC. It translates to CASSYPRDTLGENF. The chain joins TRBV5-6 to TRBJ2-5, with D tentatively TRBD1 (6 bases). This CDR3 is built from 14 residues. Per the germline V gene, CDR1 is SGHDT and CDR2 is YYEEEE.

This rearrangement joins TRBV13 to TRBJ2-4; no clear D gene. The CDR3 is 16 amino acids. Per germline, CDR1 PRHDT and CDR2 FYEKMQ (reference sequence). The V gene lost 2 bases and the J gene lost 1 base, with 12 bases spanning the gap. Here the CDR3 DNA reads TGTGCCAGCAGCTTAAAAGGTTATTTGGCCAAAAACATTCAGTACTTC. It encodes CASSLKGYLAKNIQYF.